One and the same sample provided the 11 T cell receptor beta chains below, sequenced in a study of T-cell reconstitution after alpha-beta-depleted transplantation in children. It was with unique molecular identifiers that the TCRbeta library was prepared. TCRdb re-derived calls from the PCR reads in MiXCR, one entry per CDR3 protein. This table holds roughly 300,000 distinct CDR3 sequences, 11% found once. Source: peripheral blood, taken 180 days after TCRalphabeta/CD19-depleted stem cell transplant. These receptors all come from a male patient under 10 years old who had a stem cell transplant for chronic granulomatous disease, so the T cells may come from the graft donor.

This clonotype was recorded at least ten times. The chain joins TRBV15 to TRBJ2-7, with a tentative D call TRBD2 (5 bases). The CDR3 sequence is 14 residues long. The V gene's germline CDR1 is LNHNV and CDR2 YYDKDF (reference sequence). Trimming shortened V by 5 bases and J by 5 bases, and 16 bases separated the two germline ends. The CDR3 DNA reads TGTGCCACCAGCCGCGACTACCAGGAGGACGAGCAGTACTTC. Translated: CATSRDYQEDEQYF.

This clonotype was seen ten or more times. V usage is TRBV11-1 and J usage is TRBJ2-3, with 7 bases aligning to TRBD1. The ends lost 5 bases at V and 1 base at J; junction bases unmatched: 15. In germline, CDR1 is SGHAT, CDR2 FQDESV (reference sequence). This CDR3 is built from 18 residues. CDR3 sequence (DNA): TGTGCCAGCAGCACCCCAACCAGACAGGGTATTTGCACAGATACGCAGTATTTT. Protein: CASSTPTRQGICTDTQYF. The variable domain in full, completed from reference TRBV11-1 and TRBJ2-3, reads EAEVAQSPRYKITEKSQAVAFWCDPISGHATLYWYRQILGQGPELLVQFQDESVVDDSQLPKDRFSAERLKGVDSTLKIQPAELGDSAMYLCASSTPTRQGICTDTQYFGPGTRLTVL.

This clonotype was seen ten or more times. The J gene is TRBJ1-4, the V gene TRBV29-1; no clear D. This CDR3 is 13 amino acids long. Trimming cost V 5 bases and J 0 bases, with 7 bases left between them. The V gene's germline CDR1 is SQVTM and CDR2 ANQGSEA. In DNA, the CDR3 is TGCAGCGTTACCGGGACAACTAATGAAAAACTGTTTTTT. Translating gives CSVTGTTNEKLFF. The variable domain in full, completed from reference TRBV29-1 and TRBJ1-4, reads SAVISQKPSRDICQRGTSLTIQCQVDSQVTMMFWYRQQPGQSLTLIATANQGSEATYESGFVIDKFPISRPNLTFSTLTVSNMSPEDSSIYLCSVTGTTNEKLFFGSGTQLSVL.

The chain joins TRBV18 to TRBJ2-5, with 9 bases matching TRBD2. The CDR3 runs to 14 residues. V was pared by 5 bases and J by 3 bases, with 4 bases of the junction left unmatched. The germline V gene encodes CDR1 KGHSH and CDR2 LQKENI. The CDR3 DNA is TGTGCCAGCTCAACCTTAGCGGGGGAAGAGACCCAGTACTTC. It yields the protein CASSTLAGEETQYF.

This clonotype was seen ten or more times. This chain's CDR3 is CASSIDWATDQPQHF. The CDR3 DNA is TGTGCCAGTAGTATAGATTGGGCAACCGATCAGCCCCAGCATTTT. The chain combines TRBV19 with TRBJ1-5; D is ambiguous. The ends were cut back, 0 bases at V and 5 bases at J, with 11 bases in the middle. The CDR3 length is 15 residues. Germline V CDR1 and CDR2: LNHDA, SQIVND (reference sequence).

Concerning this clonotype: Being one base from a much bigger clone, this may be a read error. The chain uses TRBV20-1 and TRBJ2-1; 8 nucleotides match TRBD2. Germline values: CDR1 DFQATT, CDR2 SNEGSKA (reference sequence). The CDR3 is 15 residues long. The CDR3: CNANLGRAAHNEQFF. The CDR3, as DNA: TGCAATGCTAACCTCGGGAGGGCCGCCCACAATGAGCAGTTCTTC.

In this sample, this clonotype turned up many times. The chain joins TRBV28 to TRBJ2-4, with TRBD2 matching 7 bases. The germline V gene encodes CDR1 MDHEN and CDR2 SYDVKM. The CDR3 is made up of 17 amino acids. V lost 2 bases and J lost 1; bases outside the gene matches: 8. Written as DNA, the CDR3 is TGTGCCAGCAGTTTACATTGGGGAGGGGAGGCCAAAAACATTCAGTACTTC. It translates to CASSLHWGGEAKNIQYF.

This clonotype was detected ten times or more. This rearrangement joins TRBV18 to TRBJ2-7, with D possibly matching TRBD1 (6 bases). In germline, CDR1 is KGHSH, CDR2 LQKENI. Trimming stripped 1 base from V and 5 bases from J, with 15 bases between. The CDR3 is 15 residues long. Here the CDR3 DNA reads TGTGCCAGCTCACCACTCGGACACACAGGGAACGAGCAGTACTTC. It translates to CASSPLGHTGNEQYF.

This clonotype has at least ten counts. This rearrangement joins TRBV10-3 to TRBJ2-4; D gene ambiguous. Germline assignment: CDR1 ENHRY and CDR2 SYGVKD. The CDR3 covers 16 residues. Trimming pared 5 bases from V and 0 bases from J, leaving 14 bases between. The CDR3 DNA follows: TGTGCCATCAGTCAGGACCTTAACCCAGCCAAAAACATTCAGTACTTC. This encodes CAISQDLNPAKNIQYF.

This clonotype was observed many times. CDR3 amino acids: CASSFVGNQGTRAQYF. CDR3 DNA sequence: TGTGCCAGCAGTTTCGTCGGGAATCAGGGCACACGGGCGCAGTATTTT. The V and J genes are TRBV12-3 or TRBV12-4 and TRBJ2-3; D is tentatively TRBD1 or TRBD2 (5 bases each). V lost 3 bases, J lost 10 bases, and 23 bases lay in between. The CDR3 has 16 amino acids.

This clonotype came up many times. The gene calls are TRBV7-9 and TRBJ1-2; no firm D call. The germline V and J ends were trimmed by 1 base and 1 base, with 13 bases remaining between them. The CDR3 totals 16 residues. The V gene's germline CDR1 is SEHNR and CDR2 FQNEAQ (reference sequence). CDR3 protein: CASSLVLPGLNYGYTF. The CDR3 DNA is TGTGCCAGCAGCTTAGTTCTTCCAGGACTTAACTATGGCTACACCTTC.